The text below deals with one T cell receptor beta chain. These data come from a study of human versus mouse CDR3 diversity and MHC coevolution. Across the study: Valid reads per sample ranged from roughly 5.5 x 10^6 to 1.7 x 10^7.

TCRdb's table, derived via immunoSEQ multiplex PCR, lists solely in-frame clones and lacks some. Of some 60,000 clones listed, about 94% are singletons. CDR3 size: 16 residues. The V end was cut by 1 base, the J end by 1 base, with 10 bases between. Germline V lookup: CDR1 KGHSH, CDR2 LQKENI. The clonotype originates from a person aged 60 to 70 in good health. J is TRBJ2-2 and V is TRBV18, with D possibly TRBD2 on 5 matching bases. Sequencing input: naive CD4+ T cells from blood. Stated subset: CD45RO-negative CD62L-positive naive CD4 T cells. CDR3 residues: CASSPLSSGNTGELFF. The CDR3 region has the DNA TGTGCCAGCTCACCACTTTCCAGCGGGAACACCGGGGAGCTGTTTTTT. Using reference TRBV18 and TRBJ2-2 for the parts outside the CDR3, the full variable domain is NAGVMQNPRHLVRRRGQEARLRCSPMKGHSHVYWYRQLPEEGLKFMVYLQKENIIDESGMPKERFSAEFPKEGPSILRIQQVVRGDSAAYFCASSPLSSGNTGELFFGEGSRLTVL.